The source of this T cell receptor (beta chain) is a study of T cells in Graves' hyperthyroidism and ophthalmopathy. Amplified TCR beta CDR3 regions came from RNA transcripts. HTBI primers were used for first-round RT-PCR of the TCR CDR3. TCRdb analysed the multiplex PCR reads with MiXCR anew, one entry per CDR3 protein. The sample consists of about 580,000 distinct CDR3 sequences, under 60% of them appearing once. Study results and caveats: Stable hyperthyroidism and ophthalmopathy were separated using 13 V-J signatures. Blood also carried most thyroid clonotypes expanded above 0.001. Before onset, by a median of about six months, the model predicted ophthalmopathy.

Stability of Graves' hyperthyroidism was defined as absent ophthalmopathy progression within 18 months. Trimming took 5 bases from V and 0 from J, leaving 11 bases between them. The CDR3 has 16 amino acids. Per the germline V gene, CDR1 is ENHRY and CDR2 is SYGVKD. This clonotype was counted at least ten times. Its antigen is still unknown. This sequence was found in a woman aged 18-29 years with Graves' hyperthyroidism. Sequencing input: peripheral blood or thyroid tissue (not recorded which). The rearrangement uses TRBV10-3 and TRBJ1-6; no clear D gene. The CDR3 sequence is CAISRQPSSYNSPLHF. In DNA, the CDR3 is TGTGCCATCAGTAGGCAGCCAAGCTCCTATAATTCACCCCTCCACTTT.